The 21 T cell receptor beta chains presented below share a single source sample, sequenced in a study of blood T cells in healthy people across ages. For the second PCR, which ran for about 7 to 12 cycles, a sample-barcoded 5' primer and a J-beta primer mix were used. TCRdb used MiXCR to reprocess the 5' RACE reads, holding one entry per CDR3 protein. The sample carries roughly 900,000 distinct CDR3 sequences, around 49% recorded once. The specimen was blood. All receptors derive from a man aged 25-45 years in good health.

The chain has TRBV20-1 and TRBJ2-7; the D gene could be TRBD1 or TRBD2 (5 bases each). Trimming took off 2 bases at V and 0 bases at J, with 8 bases between the two ends. CDR1 is DFQATT, CDR2 SNEGSKA, per germline (reference sequence). This CDR3 comprises 13 residues. The DNA of the CDR3 is TGCAGTGCTAGATGGGGGTACTCCTACGAGCAGTACTTC. Amino acid sequence: CSARWGYSYEQYF.

The CDR3 loop is CASSASTGSYEQYF. CDR3 in DNA: TGCGCCAGCAGCGCATCGACAGGCTCCTACGAGCAGTACTTC. The chain uses TRBV5-1 and TRBJ2-7; TRBD1 might be the D (6 bases). Trimming took 4 bases from V and 0 from J, leaving 11 bases between them. CDR1 and CDR2 from the germline V gene are SGHRS and YFSETQ. The CDR3 contains 14 residues.

This rearrangement joins TRBV12-3 or TRBV12-4 to TRBJ2-5; no clear D. Deletions cut 5 bases from V and 2 bases from J, with 9 bases between. This CDR3 contains 13 residues. The CDR3 loop is CASSTVRQETQYF. For the CDR3, the DNA is TGTGCCAGCAGTACAGTGCGTCAAGAGACCCAGTACTTC.

V usage is TRBV7-2 and J usage is TRBJ1-5; D gene ambiguous. The CDR3 has 15 amino acids. Germline CDR1 SGHTA, CDR2 FQGNSA. V lost 1 base and J lost 3, with 10 bases in between. In DNA form, the CDR3 reads TGTGCCAGCAGCTTAGGGGCCCCCTTCAATCAGCCCCAGCATTTT. Residues: CASSLGAPFNQPQHF.

This clonotype was picked up a small number of times. This sequence joins TRBV6-2 or TRBV6-3 and TRBJ2-5; D is unresolved. The CDR3 runs to 12 residues. Per germline, CDR1 MNHEY and CDR2 SVGEGT. The germline V and J ends were trimmed by 2 bases and 5 bases, with 6 bases remaining between them. CDR3 in amino acids: CASSYSPETQYF. CDR3 sequence (DNA): TGTGCCAGCAGTTACAGTCCGGAGACCCAGTACTTC.

With respect to this clonotype: A read error may produce the germline difference seen at one junction end. The chain recombines TRBV7-3 with TRBJ2-3; tentative D call: TRBD2 (7 bases). The CDR3 has 15 amino acids. CDR1 is SGHTA and CDR2 is FQGTGA in the germline V gene. The CDR3 coding sequence is TGTACCAGCAGCTGGAGGGGGGGCGGGGAAGATACGCAGTATTTT. It specifies CTSSWRGGGEDTQYF.

Here the CDR3 DNA reads TGTGCCACCAGTGATTCAACAGGGACCCGGTTCTTC. It codes for CATSDSTGTRFF. The chain has TRBV24-1 and TRBJ2-1; D possibly corresponds to TRBD1 (6 bases). The CDR3 consists of 12 residues. Trimming removed 2 bases at V and 15 bases at J, with 13 bases between. The germline V gene encodes CDR1 KGHDR and CDR2 SFDVKD.

The chain has TRBV12-3 or TRBV12-4 and TRBJ2-3, with a possible D match to TRBD2 (5 bases). The V end was cut by 0 bases, the J end by 4 bases, with 8 bases between. The length of the CDR3 is 14 residues. The CDR3 bases are TGTGCCAGCAGTTTAGCAGGGAGAGCAGATACGCAGTATTTT. Protein sequence: CASSLAGRADTQYF.

This clonotype has just a few counts. J is TRBJ1-2 and V is TRBV3-1; D call uncertain. V was cut by 0 bases and J by 0 bases, with 11 bases left in between. The length of the CDR3 is 16 residues. Germline-derived CDR1 and CDR2 are LGHDT and YNNKEL (reference sequence). CDR3 sequence: CASSQDPGRTNYGYTF. As DNA, the CDR3 is TGTGCCAGCAGCCAAGACCCGGGCAGAACTAACTATGGCTACACCTTC.

This rearrangement joins TRBV20-1 to TRBJ2-7; 8 nucleotides agree with TRBD1. The CDR3 covers 17 residues. After removal of 0 bases from V and 10 bases from J, the junction contained 20 bases not matched to a gene. The germline V gene encodes CDR1 DFQATT and CDR2 SNEGSKA (reference sequence). The CDR3 DNA reads TGCAGTGCTAGAGACACCTGGACAGGGAGTAACCAAGAGGCCCAGTACTTC. Its translation: CSARDTWTGSNQEAQYF.

In this sample, this clonotype turned up once. At one boundary the junction diverges from the germline segment, which might be a read error. The chain is built from TRBV20-1 and TRBJ1-1, with 8 nucleotides matching TRBD1. The CDR3 totals 15 residues. Looked up from germline, CDR1 is DFQATT and CDR2 is SNEGSKA (reference sequence). CDR3 sequence (DNA): TGCAGTCCTAGAGATTGGGCAGATCAGGGGGCTCGCGCTTTCTTT. Its protein product is CSPRDWADQGARAFF.

The chain carries TRBV7-2 and TRBJ2-1; 8 bases fit TRBD2. The length of the CDR3 is 15 residues. The trim removed 3 bases at V and 3 bases at J, leaving 4 bases unmatched. Looked up from germline, CDR1 is SGHTA and CDR2 is FQGNSA. CDR3 amino acids: CASSFAGGVYNEQFF. The CDR3 coding sequence is TGTGCCAGCAGCTTTGCGGGGGGAGTCTACAATGAGCAGTTCTTC.

The V gene is TRBV12-3 or TRBV12-4, the J gene TRBJ2-5; maybe TRBD2 (5 bases). V lost 6 bases to trimming and J lost 0 bases, with 17 bases between them. The CDR3 is made up of 16 amino acids. Here the CDR3 reads CASSSRAGGDQETQYF. CDR3 nucleotide sequence: TGTGCCAGCAGCTCGAGGGCCGGAGGCGACCAAGAGACCCAGTACTTC.

The V and J genes are TRBV6-1 and TRBJ2-3; 11 bases match TRBD2. Losses at the gene ends were 6 bases for V and 2 bases for J; bases not matched to a gene: 4. CDR1 and CDR2 (germline): MNHNS, SASEGT. The CDR3 sequence is 15 residues long. The CDR3 DNA follows: TGTGCCAGCAGGAGACTAGCGGGGAACACAGATACGCAGTATTTT. Its translation is CASRRLAGNTDTQYF.

This chain links TRBV20-1 with TRBJ1-3; D uncertain. Trimming took 0 bases from V and 1 from J, leaving 16 bases between them. This CDR3 region has 17 residues. Germline values: CDR1 DFQATT, CDR2 SNEGSKA (reference sequence). CDR3 sequence (DNA): TGCAGTGCTAGAGATCAGGCGGGGATGCTATCTGGAAACACCATATATTTT. Translated: CSARDQAGMLSGNTIYF.

Only one count was recorded for this clonotype. The rearrangement links TRBV3-1 to TRBJ1-2; no firm D call. The CDR3 loop spans 15 amino acids. Trimming shortened V by 0 bases and J by 4 bases, and 12 bases separated the two germline ends. Germline V gives CDR1 LGHDT, CDR2 YNNKEL (reference sequence). CDR3 sequence: CASSQEEPNPYGYTF. Written as DNA, the CDR3 is TGTGCCAGCAGCCAAGAGGAGCCAAACCCCTATGGCTACACCTTC. Supplemented by reference TRBV3-1 and TRBJ1-2, the full variable domain reads DTAVSQTPKYLVTQMGNDKSIKCEQNLGHDTMYWYKQDSKKFLKIMFSYNNKELIINETVPNRFSPKSPDKAHLNLHINSLELGDSAVYFCASSQEEPNPYGYTFGSGTRLTVV.

This chain joins TRBV18 and TRBJ1-2; 9 nucleotides agree with TRBD1. The V and J ends lost 2 bases and 1 base, in that order; junction bases with no gene match: 8. The CDR3 runs 17 residues. Germline lookup yields CDR1 KGHSH and CDR2 LQKENI. This chain's CDR3 is CASSPNTPGQGNYGYTF. The CDR3 DNA reads TGTGCCAGCTCACCAAACACCCCGGGACAGGGTAACTATGGCTACACCTTC.

This clonotype has a count of ten or more. The gene calls are TRBV4-2 and TRBJ2-3, with D hard to call. The CDR3 length is 15 residues. Deletions cut 0 bases from V and 0 bases from J, with 7 bases between. The germline CDR1 and CDR2 sequences are LGHNA and YNFKEQ. CDR3 sequence (DNA): TGTGCCAGCAGCCAAGACTACTCGAGCACAGATACGCAGTATTTT. Translated: CASSQDYSSTDTQYF.

This clonotype was detected a few times. V usage is TRBV7-2 and J usage is TRBJ2-7; 7 nucleotides line up with TRBD1. The V and J ends lost 3 bases and 3 bases, in that order; junction bases with no gene match: 5. Germline CDR1 SGHTA, CDR2 FQGNSA. The CDR3 length is 14 residues. CDR3 nucleotides: TGTGCCAGCAGCTTGCAGGGGGAACTCTACGAGCAGTACTTC. It is translated as CASSLQGELYEQYF.

This clonotype was counted many times. The chain uses TRBV6-1 and TRBJ2-5; D uncertain. Trimming stripped 0 bases from V and 6 bases from J, with 5 bases between. The germline CDR1 and CDR2 sequences are MNHNS and SASEGT. CDR3 length: 12 amino acids. The CDR3 sequence is CASSEAQQTQYF. DNA for the CDR3: TGTGCCAGCAGTGAAGCGCAGCAGACCCAGTACTTC.

The chain is built from TRBV28 and TRBJ2-1; D may be TRBD2 (6 bases). The V gene's germline CDR1 is MDHEN and CDR2 SYDVKM. The CDR3 is made up of 15 amino acids. V was trimmed by 5 bases and J by 12 bases, leaving 23 bases between them. CDR3 sequence (DNA): TGTGCCAGCAGTCCCCCCAGCGGGCCAGGCTCAGTGCAGTTCTTC. Amino acid sequence: CASSPPSGPGSVQFF.